The clone carrying this TCR beta chain was seen at least ten times. Its antigen is still unknown. The V end was cut by 5 bases, the J end by 6 bases, with 15 bases between. The CDR3 is 13 amino acids. Germline CDR1 SGHRS, CDR2 YFSETQ. The entry originates in a study of T cells in Graves' hyperthyroidism and ophthalmopathy. Study-level points and caveats: Ophthalmopathy was identified by the model a median around 6.9 months ahead of onset. Most thyroid clonotypes that were expanded above 0.001 also turned up in blood.

Using RNA transcripts as the source, TCR beta CDR3 regions were amplified. TCR CDR3 underwent first-round RT-PCR with the HTBI primer set. MiXCR was run by TCRdb on the multiplex PCR reads, yielding one entry per CDR3 protein. Of approximately 400,000 distinct CDR3 sequences listed, about 14% are singletons. On the basis of clinical symptoms, serum thyroxine and TRAb, thyroid ultrasound and orbital computed tomography, diagnoses were made. The V call is TRBV5-1, the J call TRBJ2-7; TRBD2 might be the D (6 bases). Sequencing input: blood. This clonotype originated in a middle-aged man with Graves' ophthalmopathy. CDR3 protein: CASRTGSRSEQYF. Written as DNA, the CDR3 is TGCGCCAGCAGGACCGGGAGTCGAAGCGAGCAGTACTTC.